A selection of T cell receptor beta chains follows, all from one sample in a study of T cells after yellow fever vaccination. TCRdb called the 5' RACE reads again in MiXCR, with one record for every CDR3 protein. The table records tens of thousands of distinct CDR3 sequences, around 4.3% of them present only once. Sequenced material: CD8+ T cells sorted from PBMCs, taken 5 days after the yellow fever booster vaccination. The receptors here all came from a young man who received the YFV17D yellow fever vaccine. The CDR3 runs from the conserved cysteine through the conserved F or W. D genes are given only for firm matches. Clone size is not always given. Where it is, it says once, few, many or a class for expanded clones.

j_gene	d_gene	abundance	v_gene	CDR3nt	CDR3aa
TRBJ2-1	TRBD1	many	TRBV12-3/TRBV12-4	TGTGCCAGCAGTTTAGGAGACAGGGCCCTCTTC	CASSLGDRALF
TRBJ2-5	TRBD2	many	TRBV7-9	TGTGCCAGCAGTTTAGGAGCGGGAGGGCAAGAGACCCAGTACTTC	CASSLGAGGQETQYF
TRBJ2-7	-	many	TRBV6-5	TGTGCCAGCAGTTACGGGCGGACCTACGAGCAGTACTTC	CASSYGRTYEQYF
TRBJ1-2	-	medium-sized	TRBV7-9	TGTGCCAGCAGTGGACAGCTGAACTATGGCTACACCTTC	CASSGQLNYGYTF
TRBJ2-1	TRBD2	many	TRBV28	TGTGCCAGCAGTTTACCGACTAGCGGGACAAGCTCCTACAATGAGCAGTTCTTC	CASSLPTSGTSSYNEQFF
TRBJ2-7	-	many	TRBV7-9	TGTGCCAGCAGCTCTTCGGTATCCGAGCAGTACTTC	CASSSSVSEQYF
TRBJ2-1	-	many	TRBV15	TGTGCCACCAGCAGTCGCGGTGGCTCCTACAATGAGCAGTTCTTC	CATSSRGGSYNEQFF
TRBJ1-1	-	many	TRBV12-3/TRBV12-4	TGTGCCAGCAGCAAGGGCCCGGGGCCTCACACTGAAGCTTTCTTT	CASSKGPGPHTEAFF
TRBJ2-6	TRBD2	many	TRBV7-6	TGTGCCAGCAGCCAATCCTTCGGGGGGAGAAGGGCCAACGTCCTGACTTTC	CASSQSFGGRRANVLTF
TRBJ1-1	-	many	TRBV7-9	TGTGCCAGCAGCTTAGAGGGGTCCACTGAAGCTTTCTTT	CASSLEGSTEAFF
TRBJ2-7	-	many	TRBV7-9	TGTGCCAGCAGCTTTGGGCAGCCGGCCTCCTACGAGCAGTACTTC	CASSFGQPASYEQYF
TRBJ2-5	-	many	TRBV20-1	TGCAGTGCTAGAGTAAGCCGGAGGAGTCCCAAAGAGACCCAGTACTTC	CSARVSRRSPKETQYF
TRBJ2-7	TRBD1	many	TRBV12-3/TRBV12-4	TGTGCCAGCAGTTTTTCGACAGGGGCCAGTGATTTC	CASSFSTGASDF
TRBJ2-5	-	many	TRBV5-5	TGTGCCAGCAGCTTTGGGGACACCCAAGAGACCCAGTACTTC	CASSFGDTQETQYF
TRBJ2-1	TRBD2	many	TRBV29-1	TGCAGCATCGGGACTAGCGGAAACAATGAGCAGTTCTTC	CSIGTSGNNEQFF
TRBJ2-7	-	many	TRBV28	TGTGCCAGCAGTTTGGTGACAGCCTACGAGCAGTACTTC	CASSLVTAYEQYF
TRBJ2-1	TRBD2	many	TRBV20-1	TGCAGTGCTACCAGCGGGAGGGCCCATGAGCAGTTCTTC	CSATSGRAHEQFF
TRBJ1-4	-	many	TRBV27	TGTGCCACCCGTCGGGCTTCGCAAGGGGAGAATGAAAAACTGTTTTTT	CATRRASQGENEKLFF
TRBJ2-3	-	many	TRBV5-1	TGCGCCAGCAGCTACCGCACAGATACGCAGTATTTT	CASSYRTDTQYF
TRBJ1-1	-	many	TRBV7-9	TGTGCCAGCAGTATAGGCCAGGGGATGAACACTGAAGCTTTCTTT	CASSIGQGMNTEAFF
TRBJ2-5	-	many	TRBV11-2	TGTGCCAGCTGGGGTGGGCTTGGCCGAGAGACCCAGTACTTC	CASWGGLGRETQYF
TRBJ2-7	-	many	TRBV7-8	TGTGCCAGCAGCTTAAAGGGAGTGGGTTACGAGCAGTACTTC	CASSLKGVGYEQYF
TRBJ2-7	-	few	TRBV3-1	TGTGCCAGCAGCCAAGACCCTGGGTACGAGCAGTACTTC	CASSQDPGYEQYF
TRBJ2-1	TRBD1	many	TRBV27	TGTGCCAGCAGTCCCCGGGACAGGGGCTATGAGCAGTTCTTC	CASSPRDRGYEQFF
TRBJ2-1	TRBD1	many	TRBV20-1	TGCAGTGCTATCAACAGGGGCAATGAGCAGTTCTTC	CSAINRGNEQFF
TRBJ2-2	TRBD2	many	TRBV28	TGTGCCAGTCTTCCTCGGGGACTAGCGGGAGTATGGACCGGGGAGCTGTTTTTT	CASLPRGLAGVWTGELFF
TRBJ1-1	-	many	TRBV6-2/TRBV6-3	TGTGCCAGCAATTCTATCGACGAAGACACTGAAGCTTTCTTT	CASNSIDEDTEAFF
TRBJ2-7	-	many	TRBV20-1	TGCAGTGCTAGAGGTGGGCTTGCCTCCTACGAGCAGTACTTC	CSARGGLASYEQYF
TRBJ2-3	-	many	TRBV7-2	TGTGCCAGCAGCTTAGTGGTAGGGGCAGAAGATACGCAGTATTTT	CASSLVVGAEDTQYF
TRBJ2-1	TRBD2	many	TRBV3-1	TGTGCCAGCAGCCTAGCGGGACCCTACAATGAGCAGTTCTTC	CASSLAGPYNEQFF
TRBJ1-2	TRBD1	many	TRBV7-6	TGTGCCAGCAGCCCCCCCGGGACAGCGTATGGCTACACCTTC	CASSPPGTAYGYTF
TRBJ1-5	TRBD1	many	TRBV5-6	TGTGCCAGCAGTCAACAGGGGGCTCTTCAGCCCCAGCATTTT	CASSQQGALQPQHF
TRBJ2-7	TRBD1	many	TRBV6-5	TGTGCCAGTGGGGACAGGCTTGAACTGGAGCAGTACTTC	CASGDRLELEQYF
TRBJ2-7	TRBD2	many	TRBV27	TGTGCCAGCAGTTTATCCGGCGGGAGTGGGTACGAGCAGTACTTC	CASSLSGGSGYEQYF
TRBJ2-3	TRBD2	many	TRBV2	TGTGCCAGCAGTTCTCCGACTAGCGGGGGGGCAGATACGCAGTATTTT	CASSSPTSGGADTQYF
TRBJ2-7	-	many	TRBV4-1	TGCGCCAGCAGCCCCCGGATGGGGCTCGAGCAGTACTTC	CASSPRMGLEQYF
TRBJ2-5	-	many	TRBV7-6	TGTGCCAGCAGCTTGGGTACCTGGCAGACCCAGTACTTC	CASSLGTWQTQYF
TRBJ2-1	-	many	TRBV20-1	TGCAGTGCTAGAGATTTGGGGGAGTGGGACAATGAGCAGTTCTTC	CSARDLGEWDNEQFF
TRBJ1-4	-	many	TRBV10-3	TGTGCCATCAGTGACGATGAGCAGGGGTCTTGGGAAAAACTGTTTTTT	CAISDDEQGSWEKLFF
TRBJ2-7	-	many	TRBV20-1	TGCAGTGCTAGAGATCTCGGGTCGGCGGGACTCTACGAGCAGTACTTC	CSARDLGSAGLYEQYF
TRBJ2-2	TRBD2	many	TRBV14	TGTGCCAGCAGCTTGCTAGCGGATACCACCGGGGAGCTGTTTTTT	CASSLLADTTGELFF
TRBJ1-1	-	many	TRBV20-1	TGCAGTGCTAGTCCCCAAGACACTGAAGCTTTCTTT	CSASPQDTEAFF
TRBJ2-7	TRBD2	many	TRBV29-1	TGCAGCGTTGCTAGCGGGGGCTACGAGCAGTACTTC	CSVASGGYEQYF
TRBJ2-7	-	many	TRBV27	TGTGCCAGCAGTTTAGTCCCCACCCACGAGCAGTACTTC	CASSLVPTHEQYF
TRBJ2-7	TRBD1	many	TRBV29-1	TGCAGCGTTGTCACAGGGGACTACGAGCAGTACTTC	CSVVTGDYEQYF
TRBJ2-3	TRBD2	many	TRBV7-6	TGTGCCAGCAGTTCACGACTAGCGGGAGGGTACGCAGATACGCAGTATTTT	CASSSRLAGGYADTQYF
TRBJ2-1	-	many	TRBV7-9	TGTGCCAGCACCGGGACAACAAACGACAATGAGCAGTTCTTC	CASTGTTNDNEQFF
TRBJ2-1	-	-	TRBV14	TGTGCCAGCAGCCCCCATCCTTGGGATGAGCAGTTCTTC	CASSPHPWDEQFF
TRBJ2-5	-	many	TRBV29-1	TGCAGCGTTGGAAGCGGAGCCTCACAAGAGACCCAGTACTTC	CSVGSGASQETQYF
TRBJ2-7	TRBD1	many	TRBV3-1	TGTGCCAGCAGCCAATCGGGACAGGGGCCCTACGAGCAGTACTTC	CASSQSGQGPYEQYF
TRBJ2-2	TRBD2	many	TRBV6-7	TGTGCCAGCAGTTACTCGCTCGTGACTAGCGGGGAGACGACCTTGAACACCGGGGAGCTGTTTTTT	CASSYSLVTSGETTLNTGELFF
TRBJ2-7	TRBD1	many	TRBV20-1	TGCAGTGCTAGAGATTGGGACAGCTCCTACGAGCAGTACTTC	CSARDWDSSYEQYF
TRBJ2-1	-	few	TRBV12-3/TRBV12-4	TGTGCCAGCAGGACGCACATCTACAATGAGCAGTTCTTC	CASRTHIYNEQFF
TRBJ2-7	TRBD2	many	TRBV15	TGTGCCACCAGCAGTATACTAGCGGAGGGGGGCTACGAGCAGTACTTC	CATSSILAEGGYEQYF
TRBJ2-2	-	many	TRBV7-9	TGTGCCAGCAGCTTAGACAGATCCACCGGGGAGCTGTTTTTT	CASSLDRSTGELFF
TRBJ2-1	-	many	TRBV19	TGTGCCAGTAGTATCGGAGACAGAATAGAAGTTAGAAGATCTCCCAATGAGCAGTTCTTC	CASSIGDRIEVRRSPNEQFF
TRBJ2-2	TRBD1	many	TRBV28	TGTGCCAGCAGTCGACAGGGGGCGATCGGGGAGCTGTTTTTT	CASSRQGAIGELFF
TRBJ2-5	-	many	TRBV5-1	TGCGCCAGCAGCTGGGACCCTGAGGAGACCCAGTACTTC	CASSWDPEETQYF
TRBJ2-7	-	many	TRBV9	TGTGCCAGCAGCGGAACAGGGGAGGGATACGAGCAGTACTTC	CASSGTGEGYEQYF